The rows below give T cell receptor beta chains drawn from one sample of a study of blood T cell repertoires in COVID-19. Here immunoSEQ multiplex PCR was the method, and the copy in TCRdb shows in-frame clones only, minus some. This repertoire shows about 410,000 clones, 89% found once; its top ten account for 1.5% to 1.9%. Source material: peripheral blood. The source is a middle-aged woman with COVID-19, enrolled during active disease. Both conserved end residues are part of each CDR3.

V gene	J gene	CDR3 protein
TRBV6-5	TRBJ2-1	CASPPSGSESEQFF
TRBV27	TRBJ2-7	CASSLSPAGIYEQYF
TRBV5-1	TRBJ2-7	CASSLEPSSYEQYF
TRBV27	TRBJ1-2	CASSLVGTGLPGGGYTF
TRBV19	TRBJ2-5	CASSIAKGGLARHGTQYF
TRBV5-6	TRBJ2-5	CASTPRGLQETQYF
TRBV30	TRBJ2-6	CAWGGTGSSGANVLTF
TRBV6-5	TRBJ2-4	CASSLSRAGDIQYF
TRBV6-6	TRBJ1-4	CASSDRGSNEKLFF
TRBV21-1	TRBJ1-5	CASSRSGREAGQPQHF
TRBV4-1	TRBJ2-3	CASSQFIGRTSGTGSTDTQYF
TRBV27	TRBJ1-5	CASSLSPAVGNQPQHF
TRBV19	TRBJ1-5	CASSPWAGQGFNQPQHF
TRBV28	TRBJ1-2	CASSTSSGQGRGYGYTF
TRBV28	TRBJ2-3	CASSSPGGGSTDTQYF
TRBV11-1	TRBJ1-3	CASSPTDSGNTIYF